The 5 T cell receptor beta chains presented below share a single source sample, sequenced in a study of shared clonotypes between healthy human individuals. Profiling relied on immunoSEQ multiplex PCR, and the TCRdb table lists in-frame clones only, not all of them. This table has some 1,600,000 clones, roughly 98% appearing once. The sequenced sample consisted of naive CD4+ T cells sorted from blood. Subset specified: CD45RA+ positively selected. All receptors come from a man aged 25 to 40 in good health.

This chain connects TRBV7-9 to TRBJ1-5; 8 nucleotides agree with TRBD1. The V gene's germline CDR1 is SEHNR and CDR2 FQNEAQ (reference sequence). With 5 bases clipped from V and 3 bases from J, the junction kept 6 bases outside the gene matches. This CDR3 region has 15 residues. The CDR3 DNA reads as TGTGCCAGCAGCCTCGACAGGGGTGTCAATCAGCCCCAGCATTTT. This encodes CASSLDRGVNQPQHF.

Note on this clone: This sample includes further DNA sequences coding for the same CDR3. The chain recombines TRBV28 with TRBJ2-2, with a weak D call TRBD2 (5 bases). The germline V gene has CDR1 MDHEN and CDR2 SYDVKM. This CDR3 region has 13 residues. The V and J ends lost 2 bases and 6 bases respectively, with 7 bases between them. The CDR3 loop is CASSLVGAGELFF. The CDR3 nucleotides read TGTGCCAGCAGTTTAGTCGGGGCCGGGGAGCTGTTTTTT.

A word on this clone: This sample also contains other DNA sequences that code for the same CDR3. V and J are TRBV5-5 and TRBJ1-1; no clear D gene. Germline CDR1 SGHKS, CDR2 YYEKEE (reference sequence). The CDR3 has 14 amino acids. The V gene lost 0 bases and the J gene lost 4 bases, with 10 bases spanning the gap. The CDR3 nucleotides read TGTGCCAGCAGCTTGGGTGTGGGGTCCACTGAAGCTTTCTTT. Translated, it gives CASSLGVGSTEAFF.

V usage is TRBV7-8 and J usage is TRBJ2-7; maybe TRBD1 (5 bases). V was clipped by 4 bases and J by 5 bases, with 12 bases between them. The CDR3 is 13 residues long. Looked up from germline, CDR1 is SGHVS and CDR2 is FQNEAQ. DNA for the CDR3: TGTGCCAGCAGCTCCCAGGGTGGCCACGAGCAGTACTTC. This codes for CASSSQGGHEQYF.

This clone has only one observation. V usage is TRBV7-3 and J usage is TRBJ2-1; D could derive from TRBD1 or TRBD2 (6 bases each). The germline V gene has CDR1 SGHTA and CDR2 FQGTGA. CDR3 length equals 15 residues. Trimming pared 5 bases from V and 12 bases from J, leaving 23 bases between. The CDR3: CASSPLPSGGGGQFF. The DNA for the CDR3 is TGTGCCAGCAGCCCACTCCCGTCCGGGGGCGGCGGGCAGTTCTTC.